Below are 23 T cell receptor beta chains sequenced from a single sample in a study of T cell repertoires in cytomegalovirus infection. TCRdb itself ran the reads through MiXCR, one entry per CDR3 protein. The sample shows approximately 100,000 distinct CDR3 sequences, under 55% of them seen only once. These receptors' antigens are unknown. This specimen consisted of CD8+ T cells from cultured PBMCs, obtained from culture after CMV antigen stimulation. The receptor set was obtained from a human donor in good health (CMV status not recorded). Some clones in this sample may be carry-over from other donors' samples.

This chain links TRBV10-3 with TRBJ2-3, with D hard to call. The CDR3 is 13 residues long. From germline, CDR1 is ENHRY and CDR2 SYGVKD. V was clipped by 0 bases and J by 6 bases, with 7 bases between them. The CDR3 loop is CAISESQGDTQYF. CDR3 nucleotides: TGTGCCATCAGTGAGTCTCAAGGTGATACGCAGTATTTT.

The genes are TRBV6-6 and TRBJ2-5, with 8 bases identical to TRBD2. CDR1 is MNHNY, CDR2 SVGAGI, per germline (reference sequence). The CDR3 is 18 residues long. V was pared by 0 bases and J by 5 bases, with 14 bases of the junction left unmatched. The CDR3 region is CASSYSPPGERGWETQYF. Written as DNA, the CDR3 is TGTGCCAGCAGTTACTCCCCCCCCGGCGAGCGGGGGTGGGAGACCCAGTACTTC.

This clonotype has more than one count but fewer than ten. J is TRBJ2-6 and V is TRBV7-4; D is possibly TRBD1 (6 bases). From germline, CDR1 is SGHVT and CDR2 SQSDAQ. The CDR3 sequence is 17 residues long. V was clipped by 1 base and J by 2 bases, with 12 bases between them. The CDR3 sequence: CASSLDQQGPGANVLTF. The DNA of the CDR3 is TGTGCCAGCAGCTTAGACCAACAGGGACCTGGGGCCAACGTCCTGACTTTC.

The CDR3 loop is CATRGQGESDTQYF. The CDR3 DNA follows: TGTGCCACCCGAGGACAGGGCGAGTCAGATACGCAGTATTTT. The genes are TRBV24-1 and TRBJ2-3; 8 bases are shared with TRBD1. The CDR3 has 14 amino acids. Looked up from germline, CDR1 is KGHDR and CDR2 is SFDVKD. The junction had 8 bases not matched to a gene; V was cut back by 9 bases and J by 4 bases.

This clonotype was counted between two and nine times. The chain links TRBV4-1 to TRBJ2-5; TRBD2 matches 11 bases. In germline, CDR1 is MGHRA, CDR2 YSYEKL. CDR3 size: 14 residues. After removal of 4 bases from V and 5 bases from J, the junction contained 3 bases not matched to a gene. This chain's CDR3 is CASSRRTSGETQYF. CDR3 coding DNA: TGCGCCAGCAGCCGGAGGACTAGCGGGGAGACCCAGTACTTC.

The CDR3: CASSSGFHYEQYF. The CDR3 DNA follows: TGTGCCAGCAGCAGCGGGTTCCACTACGAGCAGTACTTC. This rearrangement joins TRBV7-9 to TRBJ2-7, with a possible D match to TRBD2 (6 bases). This CDR3 region has 13 residues. CDR1 and CDR2 (germline): SEHNR, FQNEAQ (reference sequence). Trimming cost V 5 bases and J 3 bases, with 11 bases left between them.

V usage is TRBV7-9 and J usage is TRBJ2-1, with 12 bases fitting TRBD2. The trim removed 5 bases at V and 9 bases at J, leaving 2 bases unmatched. CDR1 and CDR2 (germline): SEHNR, FQNEAQ (reference sequence). The CDR3 has 13 residues. The CDR3 loop reads CASSTGLAGEQFF. DNA for the CDR3: TGTGCCAGCAGCACGGGACTAGCGGGTGAGCAGTTCTTC.

Concerning this clonotype: Just one base apart from a much larger clone, this may be a read error. The rearrangement uses TRBV9 and TRBJ1-1; TRBD1 might be the D (6 bases). Trimming shortened V by 2 bases and J by 1 base, and 6 bases separated the two germline ends. This CDR3 is 13 amino acids long. In germline, CDR1 is SGDLS, CDR2 YYNGEE. Here the CDR3 reads CASSVTGNTEAFF. DNA of the CDR3: TGTGCCAGCAGCGTGACAGGGAACACTGAAGCTTTCTTT.

The chain employs TRBV7-2 and TRBJ2-6, with 10 bases that match TRBD1. Trimming at V came to 4 bases and at J to 4 bases, leaving 10 bases not matched to a gene. Germline V lookup: CDR1 SGHTA, CDR2 FQGNSA. The CDR3 consists of 18 residues. CDR3 bases: TGTGCCAGCAGCTCATCGGGACAGGGGATGCGCGGGGCCAACGTCCTGACTTTC. It specifies CASSSSGQGMRGANVLTF. The whole variable domain, remainder taken from reference TRBV7-2 and TRBJ2-6, is GAGVSQSPSNKVTEKGKDVELRCDPISGHTALYWYRQSLGQGLEFLIYFQGNSAPDKSGLPSDRFSAERTGGSVSTLTIQRTQQEDSAVYLCASSSSGQGMRGANVLTFGAGSRLTVL.

The chain carries TRBV27 and TRBJ2-5; D gene uncertain. The CDR3 is made up of 14 amino acids. CDR1 MNHEY and CDR2 SMNVEV come from the germline V gene (reference sequence). V was trimmed by 5 bases and J by 1 base, leaving 11 bases between them. CDR3 DNA sequence: TGTGCCAGCAGTCGCCCAGGAATCCAAGAGACCCAGTACTTC. Its translation: CASSRPGIQETQYF.

There are many counts of this clonotype. This chain links TRBV7-9 with TRBJ2-3, with a tentative D call TRBD1 (6 bases). CDR3 length equals 16 residues. The V end was cut by 6 bases, the J end by 4 bases, with 20 bases between. Per the germline V gene, CDR1 is SEHNR and CDR2 is FQNEAQ (reference sequence). In nucleotides, the CDR3 is TGTGCCAGCAGTCCCATCGGACAGCCTTTAGCAGATACGCAGTATTTT. Translation: CASSPIGQPLADTQYF.

This clonotype was observed a handful of times. In nucleotides, the CDR3 is TGTGCCAGCAGCGGGAGGGACGGATCCTACGAGCAGTACTTC. Protein: CASSGRDGSYEQYF. This chain connects TRBV6-5 to TRBJ2-7, with 8 positions matching TRBD2. V gave up 6 bases and J gave up 1 base; unmatched junction bases: 5. This CDR3 region has 14 residues. Germline V gene sequence: CDR1 MNHEY, CDR2 SVGAGI.

This clonotype was detected only a few times. This rearrangement joins TRBV9 to TRBJ1-1; D is ambiguous. Trimming shortened V by 3 bases and J by 4 bases, and 10 bases separated the two germline ends. The CDR3 loop spans 13 amino acids. Germline lookup yields CDR1 SGDLS and CDR2 YYNGEE. The CDR3 sequence: CASSAGLSTEAFF. The DNA for the CDR3 is TGTGCCAGCAGCGCCGGACTGTCCACTGAAGCTTTCTTT.

V is TRBV12-5 and J is TRBJ1-5, with unresolved D. Trimming took off 1 base at V and 8 bases at J, with 15 bases between the two ends. CDR1 LGHNT and CDR2 FRNRAP come from the germline V gene. The CDR3 totals 15 residues. CDR3 residues: CASGLDPRPWEPQHF. The CDR3 DNA follows: TGTGCTAGTGGTTTGGACCCTCGACCCTGGGAGCCCCAGCATTTT. The variable domain in full, with the rest retrieved from reference TRBV12-5 and TRBJ1-5, is DARVTQTPRHKVTEMGQEVTMRCQPILGHNTVFWYRQTMMQGLELLAYFRNRAPLDDSGMPKDRFSAEMPDATLATLKIQPSEPRDSAVYFCASGLDPRPWEPQHFGDGTRLSIL.

This chain uses TRBV4-3 with TRBJ2-6, with D hard to call. Trimming stripped 6 bases from V and 0 bases from J, with 6 bases between. Germline-derived CDR1 and CDR2 are LGHNA and YSLEER. CDR3 length: 14 residues. CDR3 nucleotide sequence: TGCGCCAGCAGTATTGGCTCTGGGGCCAACGTCCTGACTTTC. Protein product: CASSIGSGANVLTF.

In its sample, this clonotype was seen many times. CDR3 loop: CASSIGTSGRDEQFF. The DNA for the CDR3 is TGTGCCAGTAGTATAGGGACTAGCGGGAGGGATGAGCAGTTCTTC. This rearrangement joins TRBV19 to TRBJ2-1, with 15 bases aligning to TRBD2. This CDR3 contains 15 residues. Germline CDR1 LNHDA, CDR2 SQIVND (reference sequence). V lost 1 base, J lost 8 bases, and 0 bases stayed unmatched.

The gene calls are TRBV12-5 and TRBJ2-1; D gene unclear. Germline lookup yields CDR1 LGHNT and CDR2 FRNRAP. CDR3 length: 14 residues. Trimming took off 5 bases at V and 2 bases at J, with 10 bases between the two ends. CDR3 bases: TGTGCTAGTGGTCCGGGTGGCGCCTACAATGAGCAGTTCTTC. It codes for CASGPGGAYNEQFF.

This clonotype has at least ten counts. The chain recombines TRBV4-1 with TRBJ2-3, with D unresolved. The CDR3 sequence is 13 residues long. Germline V gene data show CDR1 as MGHRA and CDR2 as YSYEKL. Trimming cost V 5 bases and J 1 base, with 7 bases left between them. The CDR3 sequence is CASSAPGTDTQYF. For the CDR3, the DNA is TGCGCCAGCAGCGCTCCCGGCACAGATACGCAGTATTTT.

This chain joins TRBV27 and TRBJ1-2; D is uncertain. Germline CDR1 MNHEY, CDR2 SMNVEV (reference sequence). V lost 5 bases, J lost 0 bases, and 16 bases lay in between. This CDR3 has 16 residues. The CDR3 sequence is CASSPNLPGANYGYTF. The CDR3 DNA reads TGTGCCAGCAGTCCAAACCTACCGGGTGCTAACTATGGCTACACCTTC.

This chain uses TRBV7-6 with TRBJ2-1; a weak D match, TRBD2 (6 bases). The germline V and J ends were trimmed by 5 bases and 0 bases, with 14 bases remaining between them. There are 16 residues in the CDR3. CDR1 and CDR2 (germline): SGHVS, FNYEAQ. CDR3 in amino acids: CASSPSSAGSYNEQFF. For the CDR3, the DNA is TGTGCCAGCAGCCCGTCTAGCGCCGGCTCCTACAATGAGCAGTTCTTC.

This chain uses TRBV27 with TRBJ2-7, with TRBD2 matching over 11 bases. J lost 7 bases, V lost 4 bases, and 9 bases had no gene match. CDR1 and CDR2 (germline): MNHEY, SMNVEV (reference sequence). This CDR3 is built from 15 residues. CDR3 sequence reads: CASSSLTSGAGEQYF. CDR3 nucleotides: TGTGCCAGCAGTTCGCTGACTAGCGGGGCAGGGGAGCAGTACTTC.

In its sample, this clonotype was seen a few times. This chain uses TRBV19 with TRBJ2-1, with D perhaps being TRBD1 or TRBD2 (7 bases each). CDR1 is LNHDA, CDR2 SQIVND, per germline (reference sequence). There are 13 residues in the CDR3. The ends were cut back, 7 bases at V and 9 bases at J, with 16 bases in the middle. The CDR3 loop reads CASTATGEGEQFF. The CDR3 nucleotides are TGTGCCAGTACAGCTACAGGGGAGGGTGAGCAGTTCTTC.

This clonotype was detected only a few times. The chain is built from TRBV7-9 and TRBJ2-2, with D perhaps matching TRBD2 (5 bases). The CDR3 sequence is 15 residues long. Trimming took 5 bases from V and 0 from J, leaving 10 bases between them. CDR1 is SEHNR, CDR2 FQNEAQ, per germline (reference sequence). As DNA, the CDR3 is TGTGCCAGCAGCCCCTCCGGGGCGAACACCGGGGAGCTGTTTTTT. Its protein is CASSPSGANTGELFF.